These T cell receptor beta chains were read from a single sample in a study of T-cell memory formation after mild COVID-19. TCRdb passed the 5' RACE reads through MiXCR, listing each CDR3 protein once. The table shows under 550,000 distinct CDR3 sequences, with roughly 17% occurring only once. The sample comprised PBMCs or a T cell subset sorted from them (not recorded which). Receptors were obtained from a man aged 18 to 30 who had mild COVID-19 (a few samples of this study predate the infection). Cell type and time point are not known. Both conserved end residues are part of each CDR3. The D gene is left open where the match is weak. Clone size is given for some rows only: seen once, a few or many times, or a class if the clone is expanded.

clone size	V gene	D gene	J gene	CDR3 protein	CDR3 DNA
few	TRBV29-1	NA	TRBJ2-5	CSVEVPRLAETQYF	TGCAGCGTTGAAGTACCCCGACTGGCGGAGACCCAGTACTTC
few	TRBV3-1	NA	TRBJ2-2	CASSQGALRGAGELFF	TGTGCCAGCAGCCAAGGGGCTCTACGTGGCGCCGGGGAGCTGTTTTTT
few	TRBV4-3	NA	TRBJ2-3	CASSQGGAAYTQYF	TGCGCCAGCAGCCAAGGGGGGGCGGCTTATACGCAGTATTTT
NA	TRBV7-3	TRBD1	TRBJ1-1	CASSPQGAITEAFF	TGTGCCAGCAGCCCACAGGGGGCAATCACTGAAGCTTTCTTT
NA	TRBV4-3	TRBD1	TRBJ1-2	CASSQSLDRDGYTF	TGCGCCAGCAGCCAATCCTTAGACAGGGATGGCTACACCTTC
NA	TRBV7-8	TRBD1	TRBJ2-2	CASSILRGLTGELFF	TGTGCCAGCAGCATCCTGAGGGGGCTCACCGGGGAGCTGTTTTTT
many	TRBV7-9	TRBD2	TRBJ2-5	CASSLVLAGAETQYF	TGTGCCAGCAGCTTAGTTCTAGCGGGGGCGGAGACCCAGTACTTC
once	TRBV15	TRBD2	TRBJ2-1	CATSAGGEQFF	TGTGCCACCTCAGCGGGGGGTGAGCAGTTCTTC
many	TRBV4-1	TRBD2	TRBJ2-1	CASSQEVPAGGLGEQFF	TGCGCCAGCAGCCAAGAGGTCCCAGCGGGGGGACTTGGTGAGCAGTTCTTC
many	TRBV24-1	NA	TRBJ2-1	CATSDQGSSYNEQFF	TGTGCCACCAGTGATCAGGGCAGCTCCTACAATGAGCAGTTCTTC
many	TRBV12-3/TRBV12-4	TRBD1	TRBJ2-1	CASTPGTGMDNEQFF	TGTGCCAGCACCCCCGGGACAGGGATGGACAATGAGCAGTTCTTC
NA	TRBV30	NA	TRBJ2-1	CAWSVGGTNEQFF	TGTGCCTGGAGTGTAGGCGGGACCAATGAGCAGTTCTTC
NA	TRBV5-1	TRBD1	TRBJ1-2	CASSSELDRGYGYTF	TGCGCCAGCAGCTCCGAACTGGACAGGGGCTATGGCTACACCTTC
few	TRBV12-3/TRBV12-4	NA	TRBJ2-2	CASSPGLSGTGELFF	TGTGCCAGCAGCCCGGGCCTCTCGGGCACCGGGGAGCTGTTTTTT
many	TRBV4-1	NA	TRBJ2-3	CASSQEAPQGQGPTDTQYF	TGCGCCAGCAGCCAAGAAGCCCCCCAGGGACAAGGACCCACAGATACGCAGTATTTT
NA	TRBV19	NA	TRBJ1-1	CASSTPDGLNTEAFF	TGTGCCAGTAGTACACCGGACGGATTGAACACTGAAGCTTTCTTT
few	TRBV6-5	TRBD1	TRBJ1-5	CASSSSGQGRQPQHF	TGTGCCAGCAGTTCCTCGGGACAGGGGAGGCAGCCCCAGCATTTT
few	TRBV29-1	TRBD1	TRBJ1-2	CSAGQGLYGYTF	TGCAGCGCAGGACAGGGGCTCTATGGCTACACCTTC
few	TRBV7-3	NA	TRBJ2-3	CASSLKTIPDTQYF	TGTGCCAGCAGCTTAAAGACCATCCCAGATACGCAGTATTTT
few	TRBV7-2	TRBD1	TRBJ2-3	CASSLQQGPDTQYF	TGTGCCAGCAGCTTACAACAGGGGCCAGATACGCAGTATTTT
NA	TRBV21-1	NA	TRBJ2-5	CASSAGTGIQETQYF	TGTGCCAGCAGCGCCGGGACAGGCATCCAAGAGACCCAGTACTTC
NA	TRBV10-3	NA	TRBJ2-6	CAISERGSGANVLTF	TGTGCCATCAGTGAGCGGGGGTCTGGGGCCAACGTCCTGACTTTC
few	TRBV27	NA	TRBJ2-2	CASSLSGTDDLGDTGELFF	TGTGCCAGCAGTTTATCGGGGACGGACGACCTAGGGGACACCGGGGAGCTGTTTTTT
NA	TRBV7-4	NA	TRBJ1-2	CASSLRDSIPFSYTF	TGTGCCAGCAGCCTCCGCGACAGCATACCCTTCAGCTACACCTTC
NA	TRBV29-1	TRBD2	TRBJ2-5	CSVEGLAGGKTQYF	TGCAGCGTTGAAGGGCTAGCGGGGGGAAAGACCCAGTACTTC
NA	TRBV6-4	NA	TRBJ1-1	CASSDSSDTKAFF	TGTGCCAGCAGTGACTCGAGCGACACCAAAGCTTTCTTT
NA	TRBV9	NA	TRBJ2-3	CASSVAPFTDTQYF	TGTGCCAGCAGCGTAGCCCCTTTCACAGATACGCAGTATTTT
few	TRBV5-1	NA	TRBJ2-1	CASSLAPGEHEQFF	TGCGCCAGCAGCTTGGCACCCGGGGAACATGAGCAGTTCTTC
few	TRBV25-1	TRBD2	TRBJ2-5	CASAGGLETQYF	TGTGCCAGCGCGGGGGGGCTAGAGACCCAGTACTTC
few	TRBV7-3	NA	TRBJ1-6	CASSLGGFGSPLHF	TGTGCCAGCAGCTTAGGGGGGTTTGGTTCACCCCTCCACTTT
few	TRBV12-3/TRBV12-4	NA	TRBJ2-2	CATEGPGELFF	TGTGCCACCGAGGGGCCCGGGGAGCTGTTTTTT
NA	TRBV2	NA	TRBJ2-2	CASSDPGETTGELFF	TGTGCCAGCAGTGATCCGGGGGAGACCACCGGGGAGCTGTTTTTT
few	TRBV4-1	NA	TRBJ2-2	CASSWGAGGELFF	TGCGCCAGCAGCTGGGGGGCGGGCGGGGAGCTGTTTTTT
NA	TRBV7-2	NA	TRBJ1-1	CASSLLTVNTEAFF	TGTGCCAGCAGCCTCTTGACGGTGAACACTGAAGCTTTCTTT
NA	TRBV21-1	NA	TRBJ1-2	CASSQSSAYGYTF	TGTGCCAGCAGCCAAAGCTCAGCCTATGGCTACACCTTC
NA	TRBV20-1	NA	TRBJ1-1	CSARAGFASGVSTEAFF	TGCAGTGCTAGAGCGGGGTTCGCTTCAGGGGTGAGCACTGAAGCTTTCTTT
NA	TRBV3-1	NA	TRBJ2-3	CASSHTAETDTQYF	TGTGCCAGCAGTCACACCGCCGAGACAGATACGCAGTATTTT
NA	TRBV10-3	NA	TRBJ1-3	CAITAGAGNTIYF	TGTGCCATTACTGCAGGGGCTGGAAACACCATATATTTT
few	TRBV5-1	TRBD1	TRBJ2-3	CASSLGQGFTDTQYF	TGCGCCAGCAGCTTGGGACAGGGTTTCACAGATACGCAGTATTTT
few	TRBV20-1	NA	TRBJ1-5	CSASPSYSNQPQHF	TGCAGTGCTAGTCCCTCGTATAGCAATCAGCCCCAGCATTTT
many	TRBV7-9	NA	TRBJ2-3	CASSFIITDTQYF	TGTGCCAGCAGCTTTATAATCACAGATACGCAGTATTTT
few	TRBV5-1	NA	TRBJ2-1	CASRDYSSSYNEQFF	TGCGCCAGCAGGGACTATTCCAGCTCCTACAATGAGCAGTTCTTC
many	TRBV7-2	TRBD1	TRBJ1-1	CASSLVTGVNTEAFF	TGTGCCAGCAGCTTAGTTACAGGGGTGAACACTGAAGCTTTCTTT
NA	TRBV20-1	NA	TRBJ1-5	CSARGGNVANQPQHF	TGCAGTGCTAGAGGTGGAAACGTAGCCAATCAGCCCCAGCATTTT
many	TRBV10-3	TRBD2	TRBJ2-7	CAIRTGGSYEQYF	TGTGCCATCAGGACGGGGGGCTCCTACGAGCAGTACTTC
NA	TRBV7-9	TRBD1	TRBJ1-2	CARSSGPGTGNYGYTF	TGTGCCAGAAGCTCCGGTCCCGGGACAGGGAACTATGGCTACACCTTC
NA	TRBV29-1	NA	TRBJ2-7	CSVEDPDSSVHEQYF	TGCAGCGTTGAAGATCCCGACAGCTCTGTCCACGAGCAGTACTTC
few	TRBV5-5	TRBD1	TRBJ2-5	CASSLNRGHDEETQYF	TGTGCCAGCAGCTTAAACAGGGGGCACGATGAGGAGACCCAGTACTTC
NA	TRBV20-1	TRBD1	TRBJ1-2	CSAIPQGEGYTF	TGCAGTGCCATTCCCCAGGGGGAAGGCTACACCTTC
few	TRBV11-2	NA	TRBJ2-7	CASSLVGNEQYF	TGTGCCAGCAGCTTAGTTGGGAACGAGCAGTACTTC
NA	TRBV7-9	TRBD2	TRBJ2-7	CASRGGPEQYF	TGTGCCAGCCGGGGGGGCCCCGAGCAGTACTTC
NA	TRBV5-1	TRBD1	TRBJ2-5	CASSFDRAGEETQYF	TGCGCCAGCAGCTTTGACAGGGCAGGCGAGGAGACCCAGTACTTC
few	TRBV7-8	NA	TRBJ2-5	CASSFPRVPKETQYF	TGTGCCAGCAGCTTCCCCAGGGTCCCTAAAGAGACCCAGTACTTC